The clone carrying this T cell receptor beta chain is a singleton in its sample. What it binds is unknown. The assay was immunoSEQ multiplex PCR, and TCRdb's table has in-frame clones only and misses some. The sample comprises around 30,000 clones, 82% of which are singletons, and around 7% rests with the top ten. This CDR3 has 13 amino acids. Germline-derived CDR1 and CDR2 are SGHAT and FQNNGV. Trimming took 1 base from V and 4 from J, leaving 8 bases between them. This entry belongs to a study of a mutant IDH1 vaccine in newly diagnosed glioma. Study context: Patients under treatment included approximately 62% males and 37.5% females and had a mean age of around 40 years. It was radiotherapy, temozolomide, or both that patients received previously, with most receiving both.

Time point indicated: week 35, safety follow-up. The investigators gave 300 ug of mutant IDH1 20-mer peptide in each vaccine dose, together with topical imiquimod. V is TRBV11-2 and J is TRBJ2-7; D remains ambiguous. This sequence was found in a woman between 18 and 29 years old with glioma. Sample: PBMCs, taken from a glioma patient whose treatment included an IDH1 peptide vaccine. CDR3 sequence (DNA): TGTGCCAGCAGCTTAGGGGAACCGTACGAGCAGTACTTC. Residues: CASSLGEPYEQYF.